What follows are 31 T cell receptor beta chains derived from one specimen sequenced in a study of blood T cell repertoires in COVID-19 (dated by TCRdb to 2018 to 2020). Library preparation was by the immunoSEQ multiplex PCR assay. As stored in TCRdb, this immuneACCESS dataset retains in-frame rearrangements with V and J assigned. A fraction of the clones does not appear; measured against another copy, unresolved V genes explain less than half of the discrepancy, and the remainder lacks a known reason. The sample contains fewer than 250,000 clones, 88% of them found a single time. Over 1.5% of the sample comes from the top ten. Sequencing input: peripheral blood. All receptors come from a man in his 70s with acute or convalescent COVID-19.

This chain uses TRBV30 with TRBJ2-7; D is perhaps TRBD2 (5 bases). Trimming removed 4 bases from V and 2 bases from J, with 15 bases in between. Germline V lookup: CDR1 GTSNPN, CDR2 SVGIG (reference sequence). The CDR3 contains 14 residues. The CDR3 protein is CAWNEGEGTYEQYF. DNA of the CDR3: TGTGCCTGGAATGAGGGAGAGGGCACCTACGAGCAGTACTTC.

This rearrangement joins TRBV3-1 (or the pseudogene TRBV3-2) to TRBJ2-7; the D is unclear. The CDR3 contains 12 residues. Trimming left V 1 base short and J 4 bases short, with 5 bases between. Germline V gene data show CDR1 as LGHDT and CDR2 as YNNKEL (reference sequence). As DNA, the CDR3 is TGTGCCAGCAGCCAAGGGGCTTACGAGCAGTACTTC. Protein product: CASSQGAYEQYF.

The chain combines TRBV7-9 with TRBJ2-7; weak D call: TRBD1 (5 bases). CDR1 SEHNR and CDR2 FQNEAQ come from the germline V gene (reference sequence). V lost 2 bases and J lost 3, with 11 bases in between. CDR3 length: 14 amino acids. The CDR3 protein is CASSLMGPDYEQYF. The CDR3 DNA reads TGTGCCAGCAGCTTAATGGGGCCGGACTACGAGCAGTACTTC.

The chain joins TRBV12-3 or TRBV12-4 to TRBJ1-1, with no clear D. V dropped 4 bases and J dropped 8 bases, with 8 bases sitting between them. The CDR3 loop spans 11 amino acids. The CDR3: CASSSYREAFF. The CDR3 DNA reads TGTGCCAGCAGTTCCTACAGAGAAGCTTTCTTT.

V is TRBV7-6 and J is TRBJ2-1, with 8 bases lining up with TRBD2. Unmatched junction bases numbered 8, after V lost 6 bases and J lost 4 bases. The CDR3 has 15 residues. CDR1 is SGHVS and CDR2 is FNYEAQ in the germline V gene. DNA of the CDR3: TGTGCCAGCAGTTCAACTAGCGGCCGTTACAATGAGCAGTTCTTC. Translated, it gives CASSSTSGRYNEQFF.

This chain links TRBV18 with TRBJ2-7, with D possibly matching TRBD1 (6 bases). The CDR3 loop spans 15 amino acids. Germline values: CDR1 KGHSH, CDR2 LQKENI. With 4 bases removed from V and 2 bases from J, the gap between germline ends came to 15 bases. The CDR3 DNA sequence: TGTGCCAGCTCACGACGGGACAAGGACGCCTACGAGCAGTACTTC. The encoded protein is CASSRRDKDAYEQYF.

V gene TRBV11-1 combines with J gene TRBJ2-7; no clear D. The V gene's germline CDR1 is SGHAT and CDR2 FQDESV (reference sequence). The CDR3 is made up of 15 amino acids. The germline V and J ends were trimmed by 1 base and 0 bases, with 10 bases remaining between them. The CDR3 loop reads CASSLDPSGSYEQYF. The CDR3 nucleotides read TGTGCCAGCAGCTTAGACCCCTCAGGCTCCTACGAGCAGTACTTC.

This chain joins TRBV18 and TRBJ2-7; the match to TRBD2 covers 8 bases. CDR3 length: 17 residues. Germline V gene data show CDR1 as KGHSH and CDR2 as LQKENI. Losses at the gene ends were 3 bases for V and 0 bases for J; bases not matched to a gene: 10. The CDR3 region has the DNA TGTGCCAGCTCACCCAGACTCGCGGGAGGCCGCTCCTACGAGCAGTACTTC. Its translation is CASSPRLAGGRSYEQYF.

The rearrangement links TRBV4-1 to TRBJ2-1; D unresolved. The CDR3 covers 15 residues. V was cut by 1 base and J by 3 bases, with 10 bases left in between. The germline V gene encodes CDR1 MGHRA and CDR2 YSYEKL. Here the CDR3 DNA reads TGCGCCAGCAGCCAAGGCGGCGCCCGCTACAATGAGCAGTTCTTC. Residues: CASSQGGARYNEQFF.

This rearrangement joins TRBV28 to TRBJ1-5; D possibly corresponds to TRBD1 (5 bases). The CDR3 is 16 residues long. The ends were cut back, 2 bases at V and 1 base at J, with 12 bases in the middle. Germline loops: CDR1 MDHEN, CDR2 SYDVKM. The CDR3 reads CASSLGALMSNQPQHF. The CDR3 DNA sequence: TGTGCCAGCAGTTTAGGGGCCCTTATGAGCAATCAGCCCCAGCATTTT.

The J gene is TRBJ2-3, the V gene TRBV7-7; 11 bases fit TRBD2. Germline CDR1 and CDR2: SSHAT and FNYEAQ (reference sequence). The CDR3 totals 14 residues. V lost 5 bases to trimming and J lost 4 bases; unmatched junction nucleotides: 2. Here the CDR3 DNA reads TGTGCCAGCAGCACTAGCGGGAGTTCAGATACGCAGTATTTT. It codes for CASSTSGSSDTQYF.

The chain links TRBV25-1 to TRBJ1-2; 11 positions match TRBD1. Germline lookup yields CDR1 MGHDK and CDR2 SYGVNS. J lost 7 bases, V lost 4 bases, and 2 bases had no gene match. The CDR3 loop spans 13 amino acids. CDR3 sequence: CASSAGQGVGYTF. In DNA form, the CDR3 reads TGTGCCAGCAGTGCGGGACAGGGGGTTGGCTACACCTTC.

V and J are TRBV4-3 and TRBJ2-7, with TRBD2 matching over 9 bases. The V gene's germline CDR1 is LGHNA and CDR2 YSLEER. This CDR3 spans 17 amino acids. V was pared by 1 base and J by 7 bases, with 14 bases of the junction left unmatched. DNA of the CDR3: TGCGCCAGCAGCCAAGTTTCTAGCGGGGCCCTTCCTGGGGAGCAGTACTTC. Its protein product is CASSQVSSGALPGEQYF.

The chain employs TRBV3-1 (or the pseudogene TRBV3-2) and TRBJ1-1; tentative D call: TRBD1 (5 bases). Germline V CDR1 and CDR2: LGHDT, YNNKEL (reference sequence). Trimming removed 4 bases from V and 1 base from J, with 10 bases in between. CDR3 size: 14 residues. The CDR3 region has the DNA TGTGCCAGCAGCCCCCGACAGACGAACACTGAAGCTTTCTTT. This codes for CASSPRQTNTEAFF.

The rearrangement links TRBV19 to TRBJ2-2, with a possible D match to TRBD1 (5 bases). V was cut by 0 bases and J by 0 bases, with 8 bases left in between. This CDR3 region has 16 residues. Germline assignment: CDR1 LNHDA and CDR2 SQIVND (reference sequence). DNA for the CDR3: TGTGCCAGTAGTATAGAGTTCAGGGCGAACACCGGGGAGCTGTTTTTT. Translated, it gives CASSIEFRANTGELFF.

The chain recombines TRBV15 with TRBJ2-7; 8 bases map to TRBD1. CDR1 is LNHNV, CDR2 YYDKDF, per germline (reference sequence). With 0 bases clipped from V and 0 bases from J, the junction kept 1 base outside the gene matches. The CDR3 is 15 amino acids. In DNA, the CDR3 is TGTGCCACCAGCAGAGAAACAGGGGGCTCCTACGAGCAGTACTTC. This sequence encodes CATSRETGGSYEQYF.

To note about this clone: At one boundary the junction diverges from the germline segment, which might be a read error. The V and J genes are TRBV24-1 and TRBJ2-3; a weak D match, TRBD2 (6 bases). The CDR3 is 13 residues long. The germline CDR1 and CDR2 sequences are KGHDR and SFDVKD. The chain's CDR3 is CATSDWRADTQYF. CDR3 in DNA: TGTGCCACCAGCGATTGGAGGGCAGATACGCAGTATTTT.

The CDR3 here is CASFPGLNQPQHF. CDR3 nucleotides: TGTGCCAGCTTTCCGGGGTTAAATCAGCCCCAGCATTTT. The chain uses TRBV28 and TRBJ1-5; no firm D call. There are 13 residues in the CDR3. Germline CDR1 is MDHEN and CDR2 is SYDVKM. The V end was cut by 8 bases, the J end by 4 bases, with 12 bases between.

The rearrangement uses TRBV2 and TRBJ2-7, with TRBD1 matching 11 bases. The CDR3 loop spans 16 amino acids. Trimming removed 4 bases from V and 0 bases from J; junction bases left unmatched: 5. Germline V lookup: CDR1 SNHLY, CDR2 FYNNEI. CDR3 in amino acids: CASSATGTGGSYEQYF. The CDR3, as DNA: TGTGCCAGCAGTGCAACCGGGACAGGGGGCTCCTACGAGCAGTACTTC.

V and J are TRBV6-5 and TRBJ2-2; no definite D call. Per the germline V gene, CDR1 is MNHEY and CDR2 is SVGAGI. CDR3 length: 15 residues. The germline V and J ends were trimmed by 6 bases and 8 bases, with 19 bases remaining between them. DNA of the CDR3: TGTGCCAGCAGCCACCCCCAGTCCCGATCTGGGGAGCTGTTTTTT. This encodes CASSHPQSRSGELFF.

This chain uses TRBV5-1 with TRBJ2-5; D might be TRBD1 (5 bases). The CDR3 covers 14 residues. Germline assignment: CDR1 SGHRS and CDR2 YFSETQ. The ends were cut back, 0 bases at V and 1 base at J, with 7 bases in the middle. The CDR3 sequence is CASSLAGFQETQYF. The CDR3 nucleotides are TGCGCCAGCAGCTTGGCAGGGTTCCAAGAGACCCAGTACTTC.

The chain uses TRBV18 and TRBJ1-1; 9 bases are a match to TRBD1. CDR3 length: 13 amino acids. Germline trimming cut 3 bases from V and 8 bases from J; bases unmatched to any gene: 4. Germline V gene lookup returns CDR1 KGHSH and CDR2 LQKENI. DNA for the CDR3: TGTGCCAGCTCACCCGGGACAGGGTCAGAAGCTTTCTTT. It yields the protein CASSPGTGSEAFF.

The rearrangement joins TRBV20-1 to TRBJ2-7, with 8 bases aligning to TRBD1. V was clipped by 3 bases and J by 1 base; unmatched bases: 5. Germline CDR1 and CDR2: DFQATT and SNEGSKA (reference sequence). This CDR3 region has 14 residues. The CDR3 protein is CSASWQGASYEQYF. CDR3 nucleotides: TGCAGTGCTAGTTGGCAGGGGGCATCCTACGAGCAGTACTTC.

CDR3 nucleotide sequence: TGTGCCAGCAGCCGAGGACTTGTGGTTGCAACTAATGAAAAACTGTTTTTT. Residues: CASSRGLVVATNEKLFF. The V gene is TRBV5-6, the J gene TRBJ1-4, with D unresolved. The CDR3 sequence is 17 residues long. From germline, CDR1 is SGHDT and CDR2 YYEEEE. Trimming left V 4 bases short and J 0 bases short, with 16 bases between.

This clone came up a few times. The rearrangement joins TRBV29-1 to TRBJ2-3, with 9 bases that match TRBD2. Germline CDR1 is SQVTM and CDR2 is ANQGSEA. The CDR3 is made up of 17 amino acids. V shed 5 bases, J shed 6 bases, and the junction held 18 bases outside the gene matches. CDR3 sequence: CSVFGLAGSPSRDTQYF. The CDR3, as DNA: TGCAGCGTTTTCGGTCTAGCGGGATCCCCCTCCCGGGATACGCAGTATTTT.

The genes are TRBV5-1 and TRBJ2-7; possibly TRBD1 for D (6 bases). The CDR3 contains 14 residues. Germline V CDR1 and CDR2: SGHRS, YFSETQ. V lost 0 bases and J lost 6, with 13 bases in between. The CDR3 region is CASSLADRYGEQYF. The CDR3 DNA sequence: TGCGCCAGCAGCTTGGCGGACAGATACGGCGAGCAGTACTTC.

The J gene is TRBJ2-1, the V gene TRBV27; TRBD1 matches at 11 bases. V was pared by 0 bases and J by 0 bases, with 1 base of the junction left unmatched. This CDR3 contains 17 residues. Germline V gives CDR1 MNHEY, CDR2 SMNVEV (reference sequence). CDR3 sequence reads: CASSLSGTGGSYNEQFF. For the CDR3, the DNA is TGTGCCAGCAGTTTATCCGGGACAGGGGGCTCCTACAATGAGCAGTTCTTC.

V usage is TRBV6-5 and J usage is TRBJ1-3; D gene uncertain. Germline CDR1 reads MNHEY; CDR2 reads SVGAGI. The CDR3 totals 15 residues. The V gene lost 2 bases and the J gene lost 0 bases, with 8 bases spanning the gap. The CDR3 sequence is CASSYEGYSGNTIYF. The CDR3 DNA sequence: TGTGCCAGCAGTTACGAGGGCTACTCTGGAAACACCATATATTTT.

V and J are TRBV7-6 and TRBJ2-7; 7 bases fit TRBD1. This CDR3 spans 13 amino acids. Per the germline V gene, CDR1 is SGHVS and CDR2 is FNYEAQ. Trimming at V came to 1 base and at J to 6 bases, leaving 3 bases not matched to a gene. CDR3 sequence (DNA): TGTGCCAGCAGCTTAGGGTGGGACAGCGAGCAGTACTTC. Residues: CASSLGWDSEQYF.

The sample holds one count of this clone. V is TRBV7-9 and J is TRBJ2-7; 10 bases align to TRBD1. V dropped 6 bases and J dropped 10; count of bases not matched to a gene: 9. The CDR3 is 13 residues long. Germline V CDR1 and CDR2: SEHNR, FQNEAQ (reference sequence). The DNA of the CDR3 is TGTGCCAGCAGTCTGGAAGGGACAGGGGAACAGTACTTC. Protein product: CASSLEGTGEQYF.

The CDR3: CASSFGTGQYQPQHF. The DNA for the CDR3 is TGTGCCAGCAGTTTCGGGACAGGTCAATATCAGCCCCAGCATTTT. The V call is TRBV28, the J call TRBJ1-5, with 8 bases matching TRBD1. The length of the CDR3 is 15 residues. V was clipped by 3 bases and J by 5 bases; unmatched bases: 6. From germline, CDR1 is MDHEN and CDR2 SYDVKM.